The 28 T cell receptor beta chains given below trace back to one sample, sequenced in a study of cytomegalovirus exposure and HLA in healthy donors. The PCR used 60 Vbeta and 13 Jbeta primers. Repertoires were generated with immunoSEQ multiplex PCR, while TCRdb's copy carries only in-frame clones and drops some. The sample contains approximately 110,000 clones, 55% to 65% of which appear only once. Sequenced sample: PBMCs. The receptors come from a man aged 25-45 years in good health and CMV-seropositive.

This clone was found a few times. The gene calls are TRBV27 and TRBJ2-7; 7 bases line up with TRBD1. The junction had 4 bases not matched to a gene; V was cut back by 6 bases and J by 2 bases. Per germline, CDR1 MNHEY and CDR2 SMNVEV (reference sequence). The CDR3 extends over 13 amino acids. The CDR3 sequence is CASSNRGPYEQYF. The DNA for the CDR3 is TGTGCCAGCAGCAACAGGGGACCCTACGAGCAGTACTTC.

J is TRBJ2-2 and V is TRBV14; D is uncertain. Per the germline V gene, CDR1 is SGHDN and CDR2 is FVKESK. The CDR3 is 15 amino acids. Trimming left V 4 bases short and J 4 bases short, with 13 bases between. CDR3 nucleotide sequence: TGTGCCAGCAGCCCTAAGTTTGCCCGCACCGGGGAGCTGTTTTTT. Translating it yields CASSPKFARTGELFF.

The chain joins TRBV10-3 to TRBJ2-7; 10 positions agree with TRBD1. V gave up 9 bases and J gave up 3 bases; unmatched junction bases: 2. Germline values: CDR1 ENHRY, CDR2 SYGVKD. The CDR3 consists of 12 residues. The CDR3 DNA reads as TGTGCCATTGGGACAGGGGACTACGAGCAGTACTTC. Its protein product is CAIGTGDYEQYF.

This clone occurred a few times. The rearrangement uses TRBV11-3 and TRBJ2-7; 10 nucleotides agree with TRBD1. With V trimmed by 5 bases and J by 7 bases, 8 bases remained unmatched. The CDR3 spans 14 residues. In germline, CDR1 is SGHNT, CDR2 YENEEA. CDR3 nucleotides: TGTGCCAGCAGCCCGGACAGGGGGTTCGGGGAGCAGTACTTC. It is translated as CASSPDRGFGEQYF.

The chain links TRBV5-1 to TRBJ1-2; a possible D gene is TRBD1 (5 bases). The CDR3 has 14 amino acids. The V gene lost 4 bases and the J gene lost 6 bases, with 16 bases spanning the gap. CDR1 and CDR2 (germline): SGHRS, YFSETQ. CDR3 DNA: TGCGCCAGCAGCCCGGGAGGGACCAAAGATGGCTACACCTTC. Translating gives CASSPGGTKDGYTF.

The chain recombines TRBV7-9 with TRBJ1-6; D unclear. CDR3 length equals 15 residues. The germline V gene has CDR1 SEHNR and CDR2 FQNEAQ (reference sequence). Trimming removed 0 bases at V and 6 bases at J, with 9 bases between. The CDR3 loop is CASSLARGGNSPLHF. CDR3 DNA sequence: TGTGCCAGCAGCTTAGCGCGGGGAGGTAATTCACCCCTCCACTTT.

The chain is built from TRBV5-1 and TRBJ2-3; 7 bases line up with TRBD1. This CDR3 has 16 amino acids. Germline V lookup: CDR1 SGHRS, CDR2 YFSETQ. The V and J ends lost 0 bases and 10 bases, in that order; junction bases with no gene match: 14. The CDR3 is CASSLGRTGAGDAQYF. CDR3 nucleotide sequence: TGCGCCAGCAGCTTGGGGAGAACAGGGGCCGGGGATGCGCAGTATTTT.

This clone has just one count. The chain couples TRBV7-2 to TRBJ2-3; TRBD2 aligns across 10 bases. The V and J ends lost 7 bases and 6 bases, in that order; junction bases with no gene match: 7. The CDR3 loop spans 14 amino acids. Germline V gene sequence: CDR1 SGHTA, CDR2 FQGNSA. Written as DNA, the CDR3 is TGTGCCAGCACCATAGAGCGGGGGGGCGATACGCAGTATTTT. Its protein product is CASTIERGGDTQYF.

This sequence joins TRBV7-2 and TRBJ1-2, with a tentative D call TRBD1 (5 bases). The germline V gene encodes CDR1 SGHTA and CDR2 FQGNSA. V lost 5 bases, J lost 6 bases, and 16 bases lay in between. CDR3 length equals 14 residues. The CDR3 sequence: CASSPGMGLNGYTF. DNA of the CDR3: TGTGCCAGCAGCCCCGGAATGGGGCTTAATGGCTACACCTTC.

The chain carries TRBV19 and TRBJ1-1; D gene unclear. CDR3 length equals 14 residues. V dropped 7 bases and J dropped 1 base, with 13 bases sitting between them. Looked up from germline, CDR1 is LNHDA and CDR2 is SQIVND (reference sequence). Here the CDR3 reads CASKRMSSNTEAFF. The CDR3 bases are TGTGCCAGTAAAAGAATGAGTTCGAACACTGAAGCTTTCTTT.

This chain connects TRBV5-1 to TRBJ1-6; possible D gene TRBD1, 5 bases. V was clipped by 2 bases and J by 7 bases, with 10 bases between them. Germline CDR1 reads SGHRS; CDR2 reads YFSETQ. CDR3 length: 14 amino acids. CDR3 bases: TGCGCCAGCAGCTTTCAGGGTCCGAATTCACCCCTCCACTTT. This encodes CASSFQGPNSPLHF.

This rearrangement joins TRBV5-1 to TRBJ1-6, with 7 bases lining up with TRBD1. CDR3 length equals 15 residues. The V gene's germline CDR1 is SGHRS and CDR2 YFSETQ. The ends lost 0 bases at V and 7 bases at J; junction bases unmatched: 4. In nucleotides, the CDR3 is TGCGCCAGCAGCTTGGTGTCCAGGGGGAATTCACCCCTCCACTTT. Amino acids: CASSLVSRGNSPLHF. Full variable domain (remainder filled in from reference TRBV5-1 and TRBJ1-6): KAGVTQTPRYLIKTRGQQVTLSCSPISGHRSVSWYQQTPGQGLQFLFEYFSETQRNKGNFPGRFSGRQFSNSRSEMNVSTLELGDSALYLCASSLVSRGNSPLHFGNGTRLTVT.

This chain connects TRBV7-9 to TRBJ1-6; D is perhaps TRBD1 (5 bases). CDR1 is SEHNR and CDR2 is FQNEAQ in the germline V gene (reference sequence). V was pared by 5 bases and J by 3 bases, with 14 bases between. The CDR3 runs to 16 residues. The CDR3 DNA is TGTGCCAGCAGCCGCGGGGCGGGACGCTATAATTCACCCCTCCACTTT. This translates into CASSRGAGRYNSPLHF.

V is TRBV6-5 and J is TRBJ1-1, with D perhaps TRBD1 (5 bases). Trimming took 2 bases from V and 7 from J, leaving 8 bases between them. The CDR3 is 12 residues long. Germline CDR1 and CDR2: MNHEY and SVGAGI. The CDR3 loop is CASSYGADEAFF. CDR3 sequence (DNA): TGTGCCAGCAGTTACGGGGCAGATGAAGCTTTCTTT.

The V call is TRBV23-1, the J call TRBJ2-5; D ambiguous. TRBV23-1 is assigned to the ORF class and has an uncertain function. V was cut by 0 bases and J by 4 bases, with 3 bases left in between. This CDR3 spans 12 amino acids. The DNA for the CDR3 is TGCGCCAGCAGTCAATCGCGAGAGACCCAGTACTTC. The encoded protein is CASSQSRETQYF.

V gene TRBV11-2 combines with J gene TRBJ2-7; 10 bases are a match to TRBD1. CDR1 and CDR2 (germline): SGHAT, FQNNGV. The length of the CDR3 is 15 residues. J lost 3 bases, V lost 4 bases, and 6 bases had no gene match. The CDR3 spells CASSSPRDRGYEQYF. The CDR3, as DNA: TGTGCCAGCAGCTCGCCCCGGGACAGGGGCTACGAGCAGTACTTC.

The V and J genes are TRBV28 and TRBJ2-7, with TRBD2 matching 12 bases. CDR3 size: 15 residues. V was clipped by 5 bases and J by 1 base; unmatched bases: 3. Germline V gene lookup returns CDR1 MDHEN and CDR2 SYDVKM. CDR3 sequence: CASSPGLAGSYEQYF. The CDR3 DNA is TGTGCCAGCAGTCCCGGACTAGCGGGGTCCTACGAGCAGTACTTC.

The V and J genes are TRBV10-2 and TRBJ1-5; unclear D gene. V lost 2 bases and J lost 9, with 17 bases in between. The CDR3 spans 15 residues. The germline V gene has CDR1 WSHSY and CDR2 SAAADI. The CDR3 DNA reads as TGCGCCAGCAGTGAGATGCAGACACTGCTTTGGCCCCAGCATTTT. Translated: CASSEMQTLLWPQHF.

The sample holds a few counts of this clone. The chain is built from TRBV25-1 and TRBJ1-5; the D gene is possibly TRBD1 (5 bases). The CDR3 extends over 14 amino acids. Germline lookup yields CDR1 MGHDK and CDR2 SYGVNS. Trimming stripped 5 bases from V and 2 bases from J, with 10 bases between. CDR3 sequence: CASSKGKGNQPQHF. The CDR3 nucleotides read TGTGCCAGCAGTAAGGGGAAGGGCAATCAGCCCCAGCATTTT.

The chain combines TRBV27 with TRBJ1-5; D might be TRBD1 (5 bases). Deletions cut 7 bases from V and 6 bases from J, with 13 bases between. Per the germline V gene, CDR1 is MNHEY and CDR2 is SMNVEV (reference sequence). The CDR3 totals 13 residues. The chain's CDR3 is CASKPGTPQPQHF. The CDR3 DNA follows: TGTGCCAGCAAGCCCGGGACTCCTCAGCCCCAGCATTTT.

In this sample, this clone turned up a few times. This chain links TRBV11-2 with TRBJ1-6, with a tentative D call TRBD1 (6 bases). This CDR3 spans 14 amino acids. With 8 bases removed from V and 9 bases from J, the gap between germline ends came to 17 bases. CDR1 and CDR2 (germline): SGHAT, FQNNGV. CDR3 protein: CASARMGASSPLHF. The CDR3 DNA sequence: TGTGCCAGCGCTCGTATGGGGGCGAGTTCACCCCTCCACTTT.

The chain is built from TRBV7-3 and TRBJ2-5; D is unresolved. The CDR3 has 14 residues. Between the trimmed V and J ends, which lost 2 bases and 0 bases, there was a span of 7 bases. Germline V lookup: CDR1 SGHTA, CDR2 FQGTGA. CDR3 bases: TGTGCCAGCAGCTTAGGGCCTAACCAAGAGACCCAGTACTTC. Amino acids: CASSLGPNQETQYF. Combining the CDR3 with reference TRBV7-3 and TRBJ2-5 gives the whole variable domain GAGVSQTPSNKVTEKGKYVELRCDPISGHTALYWYRQSLGQGPEFLIYFQGTGAADDSGLPNDRFFAVRPEGSVSTLKIQRTERGDSAVYLCASSLGPNQETQYFGPGTRLLVL.

This clone appeared a few times. The chain joins TRBV5-5 to TRBJ2-7, with 8 positions matching TRBD2. The V gene end was trimmed by 6 bases and the J gene end by 6 bases; junction bases not matched to a gene: 14. Germline CDR1 reads SGHKS; CDR2 reads YYEKEE (reference sequence). This CDR3 has 15 residues. In DNA form, the CDR3 reads TGTGCCAGCATCTCGGGGGGGGGCCTACTACGCGAGCAGTACTTC. It is translated as CASISGGGLLREQYF.

DNA for the CDR3: TGTGCCAGCAGCTTCCGGGGGGAAACAGATACGCAGTATTTT. Translated, it gives CASSFRGETDTQYF. The chain is built from TRBV7-2 and TRBJ2-3, with TRBD2 matching 7 bases. Germline V gene data show CDR1 as SGHTA and CDR2 as FQGNSA. V was pared by 3 bases and J by 3 bases, with 3 bases of the junction left unmatched. The CDR3 has 14 residues.

This clone was picked up a small number of times. The rearrangement links TRBV19 to TRBJ1-5; D perhaps matches TRBD1 (5 bases). V was cut by 10 bases and J by 6 bases, with 19 bases left in between. Germline V CDR1 and CDR2: LNHDA, SQIVND (reference sequence). This CDR3 has 14 amino acids. Here the CDR3 reads CATTEGTSGQPQHF. The DNA of the CDR3 is TGTGCCACCACTGAGGGGACTTCAGGTCAGCCCCAGCATTTT.

The DNA for the CDR3 is TGTGCCAGCAGAGAGCGGGGGGGCCCGGATACGCAGTATTTT. Its translation: CASRERGGPDTQYF. The chain couples TRBV6-1 to TRBJ2-3, with TRBD2 identical over 10 bases. The CDR3 runs to 14 residues. Germline lookup yields CDR1 MNHNS and CDR2 SASEGT. V lost 6 bases and J lost 6; bases outside the gene matches: 6.

This sequence joins TRBV6-5 and TRBJ2-1, with 11 nucleotides matching TRBD2. Germline assignment: CDR1 MNHEY and CDR2 SVGAGI. There are 15 residues in the CDR3. The J segment lost 6 bases and the V segment lost 4 bases, leaving 5 bases of the junction unmatched. DNA for the CDR3: TGTGCCAGCAGTTCAGGACTAGCGGGCCTCAATGAGCAGTTCTTC. It codes for CASSSGLAGLNEQFF.

This rearrangement joins TRBV18 to TRBJ2-6; tentative D call: TRBD1 (6 bases). Trimming removed 4 bases at V and 4 bases at J, with 17 bases between. The CDR3 is 17 residues long. The germline V gene encodes CDR1 KGHSH and CDR2 LQKENI. CDR3 sequence: CASSLLEQGTGANVLTF. DNA of the CDR3: TGTGCCAGCTCACTCCTGGAACAGGGTACCGGGGCCAACGTCCTGACTTTC.